This is a list of T cell receptor beta chains from one sample in a study of T cell responses to AZD1222 COVID-19 vaccine. Sequencing used immunoSEQ multiplex PCR; TCRdb keeps in-frame clones, though not all of them. This sample has 100,000 to 150,000 clones, with around 86% found just once. Material: peripheral blood, obtained on day 0 of AZD1222 vaccination. Receptor source: an adult in good health. Both conserved end residues are part of each CDR3. The D gene is left open where the match is weak. Size values are once, few and many counts, or a class for expanded clones, and some rows have none.

clone_size,v_call,d_call,j_call,cdr3_nt,cdr3_aa
few,TRBV4-1,TRBD1,TRBJ2-7,TGCGCCAGCAGCCGAACGACAGGGGCCTCCTACGAGCAGTACTTC,CASSRTTGASYEQYF
.,TRBV3-1/TRBV3-2,.,TRBJ2-1,TGTGCCAGCAGTTCTTTCAACAATGAGCAGTTCTTC,CASSSFNNEQFF
.,TRBV2,.,TRBJ1-5,TGTGCCAGCAGTGAGAGGACAACGAGTCTGGAGCCCCAGCATTTT,CASSERTTSLEPQHF
.,TRBV4-2,.,TRBJ1-4,TGTGCCAGCAGCCGAGAACTGGCAACTAATGAAAAACTGTTTTTT,CASSRELATNEKLFF
few,TRBV4-2,TRBD2,TRBJ2-5,TGTGCCAGCAGCCAAGAAAGCGGGATCGGAGAGACCCAGTACTTC,CASSQESGIGETQYF
.,TRBV7-3,.,TRBJ1-5,TGTGCCAGCAGCCTGGAAGAGAGTCAGCCCCAGCATTTT,CASSLEESQPQHF
.,TRBV6-5,.,TRBJ2-1,TGTGCCAGCAGTTACGAGGGCCTATACTCCTACAATGAGCAGTTCTTC,CASSYEGLYSYNEQFF
.,TRBV5-1,.,TRBJ1-2,TGCGCCAGCAGCCCCATTGGGGGAGGCTACACCTTC,CASSPIGGGYTF
once,TRBV7-9,.,TRBJ2-3,TGTGCCAGCAGCTTAGTAGGACCTGGGTTCGGAGATACGCAGTATTTT,CASSLVGPGFGDTQYF
.,TRBV10-2,.,TRBJ1-3,TGCGCCAGCAGTGACCGGGTGGGGAGTGGAAACACCATATATTTT,CASSDRVGSGNTIYF
.,TRBV27,TRBD1,TRBJ2-7,TGTGCCAGCAGTCCTGGGACAGGGGGCGAGGAGTACTTC,CASSPGTGGEEYF
.,TRBV7-2,.,TRBJ2-5,TGTGCCAGCAGTCCATATGAGACCCAGTACTTC,CASSPYETQYF
.,TRBV7-8,TRBD2,TRBJ2-5,TGTGCCAGCAGCCGGGACGTAGCGGGGGAAGAGACCCAGTACTTC,CASSRDVAGEETQYF
.,TRBV6-5,.,TRBJ1-1,TGTGCCAGCAGCGATACCACTGAAGCTTTCTTT,CASSDTTEAFF
.,TRBV5-8,TRBD1,TRBJ1-4,TGTGCCAGCAGCTCGGGATTACAGGGGGCGAGTGAAAAACTGTTTTTT,CASSSGLQGASEKLFF
.,TRBV4-1,.,TRBJ2-1,TGCGCCAGCAGCCAGCCCCTTGGGGTCTCCTACAATGAGCAGTTCTTC,CASSQPLGVSYNEQFF
.,TRBV30,.,TRBJ2-7,TGTGCCTGGAGTGTAGGAACCCCCGAGCAGTACTTC,CAWSVGTPEQYF
.,TRBV6-4,.,TRBJ1-1,TGTGCCAGCAGTGACTCGACCTGGGGTAGTGGTGAAGCTTTCTTT,CASSDSTWGSGEAFF
once,TRBV3-1/TRBV3-2,.,TRBJ1-6,TGTGCCAGCAGCGAGCAGTTATCACCCCTCCACTTT,CASSEQLSPLHF
.,TRBV10-3,.,TRBJ1-6,TGTGCCATCAGGGAGGGGCAGGGGAATTCACCCCTCCACTTT,CAIREGQGNSPLHF
.,TRBV7-2,.,TRBJ1-5,TGTGCCAGCAGCTTGGGGGGCAACAAAAATCAGCCCCAGCATTTT,CASSLGGNKNQPQHF
.,TRBV18,.,TRBJ2-7,TGTGCCAGCTCAGGAGGCTCCTACGAGCAGTACTTC,CASSGGSYEQYF
.,TRBV5-4,.,TRBJ1-2,TGTGCCAGCAGCCTAGCCGGGACCTATGGCTACACCTTC,CASSLAGTYGYTF
.,TRBV2,.,TRBJ1-1,TGTGCCAGCAGTGACGAGCAGGGGACTGAAGCTTTCTTT,CASSDEQGTEAFF
.,TRBV6-6,.,TRBJ1-1,TGTGCCAGCACCAACGGGGGAAGAACTGAAGCTTTCTTT,CASTNGGRTEAFF
.,TRBV30,TRBD1,TRBJ2-3,TGTGCCTGGAGTAGGACAGGGGGTCAGGCAGATACGCAGTATTTT,CAWSRTGGQADTQYF
.,TRBV3-1/TRBV3-2,.,TRBJ1-4,TGTGCCAGCAGCCCCCGCGCCGATCATGAAAAACTGTTTTTT,CASSPRADHEKLFF
.,TRBV5-1,.,TRBJ1-5,TGCGCCAGCAGCGTCAACCGGGTCTCGTATAGCAATCAGCCCCAGCATTTT,CASSVNRVSYSNQPQHF